This T cell receptor (beta chain) was captured by sequencing in a study of blood T cell repertoires in COVID-19. Assay: immunoSEQ multiplex PCR; the TCRdb copy retains only in-frame clones and omits some. Of about 320,000 clones listed, 90% to 95% are singletons. Cohorts were assigned according to the clinical history that participants reported. The CDR3 spans 18 residues. Germline CDR1 and CDR2: LGHDT and YNNKEL (reference sequence). With V trimmed by 4 bases and J by 7 bases, 18 bases remained unmatched. The chain uses TRBV3-1 (or the pseudogene TRBV3-2) and TRBJ1-3, with 8 bases lining up with TRBD1. This clonotype was obtained from a woman in her thirties who had been exposed to COVID-19. The sample was PBMCs or T cells enriched from blood (not recorded which). CDR3 region: CASSPVRQGPLEWNTIYF. The CDR3 bases are TGTGCCAGCAGCCCCGTACGACAGGGGCCATTAGAGTGGAACACCATATATTTT.